The sequence of this TCR beta chain was determined in a study of blood T cell repertoires in COVID-19. Study summary: Samples came from the United States, Italy and Spain, spanning acute and convalescent COVID-19.

The CDR3 is made up of 16 amino acids. The J segment lost 4 bases and the V segment lost 0 bases, leaving 6 bases of the junction unmatched. Germline values: CDR1 MGHRA, CDR2 YSYEKL. The protocol was immunoSEQ multiplex PCR, while the TCRdb copy is restricted to in-frame clones and leaves out a portion. Of fewer than 450,000 clones listed, roughly 87% were seen once; the top ten hold over 0.8%. The study drew participants aged about 18 to 95 years from approximately 23 US areas. Two negative PCRs, clearance, or symptom resolution had been documented for recovered Cohort 3 donors. The J gene is TRBJ2-3, the V gene TRBV4-1, with 8 bases fitting TRBD2. Sequenced: PBMCs or T cells enriched from blood (not recorded which). The sequence was obtained from a woman between 25 and 40 years old who had recovered from COVID-19. Written as DNA, the CDR3 is TGCGCCAGCAGCCAAGATGCCAGCGGGGGCTCAGATACGCAGTATTTT. It is translated as CASSQDASGGSDTQYF.